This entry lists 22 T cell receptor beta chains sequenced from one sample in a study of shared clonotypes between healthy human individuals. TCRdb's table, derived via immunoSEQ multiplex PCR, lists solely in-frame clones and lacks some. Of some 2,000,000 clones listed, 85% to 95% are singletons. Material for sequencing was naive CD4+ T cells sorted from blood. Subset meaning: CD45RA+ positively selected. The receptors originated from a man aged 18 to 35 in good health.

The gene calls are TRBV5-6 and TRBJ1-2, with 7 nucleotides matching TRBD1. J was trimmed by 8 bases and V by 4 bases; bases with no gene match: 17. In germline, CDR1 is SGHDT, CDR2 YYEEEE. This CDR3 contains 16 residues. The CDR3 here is CASSPRLGTDKRGYTF. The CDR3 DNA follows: TGTGCCAGCAGCCCTAGACTCGGGACAGACAAACGGGGCTACACCTTC.

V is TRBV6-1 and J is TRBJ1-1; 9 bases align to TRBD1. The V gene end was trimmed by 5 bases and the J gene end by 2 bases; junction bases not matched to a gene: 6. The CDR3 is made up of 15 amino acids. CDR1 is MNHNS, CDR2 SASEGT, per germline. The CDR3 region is CASSFTGGVNTEAFF. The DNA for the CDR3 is TGTGCCAGCAGTTTCACAGGGGGCGTTAACACTGAAGCTTTCTTT.

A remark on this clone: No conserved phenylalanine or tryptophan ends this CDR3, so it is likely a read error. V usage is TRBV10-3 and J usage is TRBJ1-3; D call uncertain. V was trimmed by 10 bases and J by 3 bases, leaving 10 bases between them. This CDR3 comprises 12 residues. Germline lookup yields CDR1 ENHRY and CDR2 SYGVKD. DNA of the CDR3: TGTGCCACCGGGGTTTTTGGAAACACCATATATCTT. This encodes CATGVFGNTIYL.

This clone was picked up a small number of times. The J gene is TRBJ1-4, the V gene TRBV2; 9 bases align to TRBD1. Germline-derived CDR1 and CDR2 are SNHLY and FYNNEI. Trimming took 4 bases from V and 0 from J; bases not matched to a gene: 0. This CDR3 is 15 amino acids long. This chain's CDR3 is CASSGDRATNEKLFF. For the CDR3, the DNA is TGTGCCAGCAGTGGGGACAGGGCAACTAATGAAAAACTGTTTTTT.

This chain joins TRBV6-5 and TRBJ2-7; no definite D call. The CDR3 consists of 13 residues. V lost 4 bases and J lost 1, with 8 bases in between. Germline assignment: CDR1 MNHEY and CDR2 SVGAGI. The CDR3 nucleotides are TGTGCCAGCAGTTGGGCGGCGTCCTACGAGCAGTACTTC. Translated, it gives CASSWAASYEQYF.

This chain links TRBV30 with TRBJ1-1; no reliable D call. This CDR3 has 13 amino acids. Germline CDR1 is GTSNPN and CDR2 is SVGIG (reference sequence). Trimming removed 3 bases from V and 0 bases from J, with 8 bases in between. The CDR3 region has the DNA TGTGCCTGGAGAAGAGGGATGAACACTGAAGCTTTCTTT. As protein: CAWRRGMNTEAFF.

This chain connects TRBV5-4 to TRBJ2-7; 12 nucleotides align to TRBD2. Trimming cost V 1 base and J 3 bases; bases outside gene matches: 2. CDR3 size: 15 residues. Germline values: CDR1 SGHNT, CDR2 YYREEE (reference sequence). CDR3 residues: CASSLSSGRVYEQYF. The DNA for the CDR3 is TGTGCCAGCAGCTTGTCTAGCGGGAGGGTCTACGAGCAGTACTTC.

CDR3 residues: CASSPGQGNQPQHF. Written as DNA, the CDR3 is TGTGCCAGCAGCCCGGGACAGGGAAATCAGCCCCAGCATTTT. J is TRBJ1-5 and V is TRBV6-5; TRBD1 matches at 9 bases. J was trimmed by 4 bases and V by 6 bases; bases with no gene match: 4. This CDR3 has 14 amino acids. Germline V gives CDR1 MNHEY, CDR2 SVGAGI.

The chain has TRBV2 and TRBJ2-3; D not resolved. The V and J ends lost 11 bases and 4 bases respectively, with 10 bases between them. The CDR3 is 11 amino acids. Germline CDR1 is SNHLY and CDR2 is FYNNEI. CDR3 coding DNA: TGTGCCGGCCGGGTGTCAGATACGCAGTATTTT. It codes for CAGRVSDTQYF.

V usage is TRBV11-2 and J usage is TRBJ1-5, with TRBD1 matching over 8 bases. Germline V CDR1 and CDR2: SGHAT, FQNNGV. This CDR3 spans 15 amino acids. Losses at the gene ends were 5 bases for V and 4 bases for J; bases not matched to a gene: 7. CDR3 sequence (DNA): TGTGCCAGCAGCCCCGGACAGGGTATTAATCAGCCCCAGCATTTT. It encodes CASSPGQGINQPQHF.

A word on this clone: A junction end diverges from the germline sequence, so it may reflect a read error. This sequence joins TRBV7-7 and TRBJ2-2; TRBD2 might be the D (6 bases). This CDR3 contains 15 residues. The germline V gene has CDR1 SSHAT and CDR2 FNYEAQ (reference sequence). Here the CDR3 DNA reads TGTGCTAGCAGCTTAGGTGGGACTTTGACCGGGGAGCTGTTTTTT. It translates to CASSLGGTLTGELFF.

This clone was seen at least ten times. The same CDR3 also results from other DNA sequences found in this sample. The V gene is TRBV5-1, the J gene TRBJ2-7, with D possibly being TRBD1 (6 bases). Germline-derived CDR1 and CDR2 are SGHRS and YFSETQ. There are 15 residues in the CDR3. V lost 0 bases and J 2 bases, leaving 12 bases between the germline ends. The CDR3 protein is CASSLVGQTPYEQYF. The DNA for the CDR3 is TGCGCCAGCAGCTTGGTAGGACAGACTCCCTACGAGCAGTACTTC.

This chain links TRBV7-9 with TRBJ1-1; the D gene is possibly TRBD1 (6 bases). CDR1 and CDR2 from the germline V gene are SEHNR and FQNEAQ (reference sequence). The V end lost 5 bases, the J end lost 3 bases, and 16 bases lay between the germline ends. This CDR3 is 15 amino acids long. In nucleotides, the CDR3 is TGTGCCAGCAGCATGGACAGCTGGGGCTACACTGAAGCTTTCTTT. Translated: CASSMDSWGYTEAFF. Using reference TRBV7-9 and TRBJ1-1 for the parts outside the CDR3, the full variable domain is DTGVSQNPRHKITKRGQNVTFRCDPISEHNRLYWYRQTLGQGPEFLTYFQNEAQLEKSRLLSDRFSAERPKGSFSTLEIQRTEQGDSAMYLCASSMDSWGYTEAFFGQGTRLTVV.

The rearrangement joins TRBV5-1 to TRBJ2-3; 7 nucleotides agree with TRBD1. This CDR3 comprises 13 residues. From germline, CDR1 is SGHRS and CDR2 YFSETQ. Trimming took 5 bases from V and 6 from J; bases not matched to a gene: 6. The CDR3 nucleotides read TGCGCCAGCAGTATCACAGGGGCCGATACGCAGTATTTT. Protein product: CASSITGADTQYF.

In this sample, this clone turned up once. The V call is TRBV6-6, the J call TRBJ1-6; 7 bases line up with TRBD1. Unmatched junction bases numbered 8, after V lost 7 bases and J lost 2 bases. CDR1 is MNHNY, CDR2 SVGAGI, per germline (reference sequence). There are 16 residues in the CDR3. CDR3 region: CASIQGGNAYNSPLHF. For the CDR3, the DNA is TGTGCCAGCATCCAGGGGGGTAACGCCTATAATTCACCCCTCCACTTT.

The CDR3 is CASRVQGPYEQYF. CDR3 sequence (DNA): TGTGCCAGCAGGGTACAGGGGCCCTACGAGCAGTACTTC. This chain links TRBV6-1 with TRBJ2-7, with 7 bases lining up with TRBD1. V lost 6 bases to trimming and J lost 2 bases; unmatched junction nucleotides: 4. Looked up from germline, CDR1 is MNHNS and CDR2 is SASEGT. CDR3 size: 13 residues.

The chain's CDR3 is CASTGSQGYEKLFF. In nucleotides, the CDR3 is TGTGCCAGCACGGGCAGTCAGGGGTATGAAAAACTGTTTTTT. V is TRBV6-1 and J is TRBJ1-4, with a weak D call TRBD1 (6 bases). Germline CDR1 is MNHNS and CDR2 is SASEGT. Deletions cut 7 bases from V and 6 bases from J, with 15 bases between. The CDR3 loop spans 14 amino acids.

The DNA for the CDR3 is TGTGCCAGCATGGCGAGAGTTTTCCAAGAGACCCAGTACTTC. Its protein is CASMARVFQETQYF. The V and J genes are TRBV6-1 and TRBJ2-5; D is unclear. Trimming cost V 7 bases and J 1 base, with 13 bases left between them. The CDR3 extends over 14 amino acids. From germline, CDR1 is MNHNS and CDR2 SASEGT.

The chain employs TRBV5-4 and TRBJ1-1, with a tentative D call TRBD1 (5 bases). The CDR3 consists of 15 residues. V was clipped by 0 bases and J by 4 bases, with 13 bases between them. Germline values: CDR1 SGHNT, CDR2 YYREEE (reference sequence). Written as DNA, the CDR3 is TGTGCCAGCAGCTTGGAGGCTTATGGGGGCACTGAAGCTTTCTTT. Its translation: CASSLEAYGGTEAFF.

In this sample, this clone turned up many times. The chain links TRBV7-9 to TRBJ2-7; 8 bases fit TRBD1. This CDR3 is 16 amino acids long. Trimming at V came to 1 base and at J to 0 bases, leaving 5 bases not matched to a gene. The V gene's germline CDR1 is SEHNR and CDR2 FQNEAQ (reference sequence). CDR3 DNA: TGTGCCAGCAGCTTAGTAGTGACAGGGGCCTCCTACGAGCAGTACTTC. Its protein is CASSLVVTGASYEQYF.

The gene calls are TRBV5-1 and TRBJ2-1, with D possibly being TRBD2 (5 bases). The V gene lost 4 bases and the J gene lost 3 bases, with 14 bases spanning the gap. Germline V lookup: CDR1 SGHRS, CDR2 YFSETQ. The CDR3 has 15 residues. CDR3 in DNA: TGCGCCAGCAGCCGGGAAACTGCGGACTACAATGAGCAGTTCTTC. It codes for CASSRETADYNEQFF.

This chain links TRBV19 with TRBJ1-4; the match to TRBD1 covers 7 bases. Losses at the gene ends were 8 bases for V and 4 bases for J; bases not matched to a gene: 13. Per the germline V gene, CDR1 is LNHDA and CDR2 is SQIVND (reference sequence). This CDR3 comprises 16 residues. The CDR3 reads CASRSLTGYINEKLFF. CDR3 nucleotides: TGTGCCAGTCGTTCCTTGACAGGGTACATTAATGAAAAACTGTTTTTT.